Below are 17 T cell receptor beta chains sequenced from a single sample in a study of vaccination effects on CD4 cells after COVID-19. The assay was immunoSEQ multiplex PCR, and TCRdb's table has in-frame clones only and misses some. The sample holds around 24,000 clones; 81% are singletons and the top ten take 5.6%. These receptors' antigens are unknown. Before sequencing took place, the ViraFEST assay used viral peptide pools to expand antigen-specific CD4+ T cells. The culture ran for roughly 10 days before CD4+ T cells were isolated. Participants completed two doses of the BNT162b2 or mRNA-1273 vaccine. Sequencing used CD4+ T cells from PBMCs cultured with SARS-CoV-2 spike peptides, obtained after COVID-19 vaccination. The origin of the receptors is a human donor who received a COVID-19 vaccine. Some clones in this sample may be carry-over from other donors' samples.

The chain has TRBV6-2 or TRBV6-3 and TRBJ1-1, with 8 bases that match TRBD1. V was clipped by 2 bases and J by 6 bases; unmatched bases: 20. The CDR3 extends over 19 amino acids. Germline values: CDR1 MNHEY, CDR2 SVGEGT. In nucleotides, the CDR3 is TGTGCCAGCAGTTACGTTTTGGGCAGGGGGCTCCCTATTATCTCTGAAGCTTTCTTT. It specifies CASSYVLGRGLPIISEAFF.

V usage is TRBV3-1 (or the pseudogene TRBV3-2) and J usage is TRBJ2-3, with 11 bases identical to TRBD2. The CDR3 covers 16 residues. The V segment lost 1 base and the J segment 4 bases; nucleotides outside the gene matches: 4. The germline V gene encodes CDR1 LGHDT and CDR2 YNNKEL (reference sequence). The chain's CDR3 is CASSQVAGGPPDTQYF. DNA for the CDR3: TGTGCCAGCAGCCAAGTAGCGGGGGGGCCACCAGATACGCAGTATTTT.

The chain combines TRBV3-1 (or the pseudogene TRBV3-2) with TRBJ2-2; a possible D gene is TRBD2 (6 bases). The CDR3 runs to 15 residues. Germline loops: CDR1 LGHDT, CDR2 YNNKEL (reference sequence). The ends were cut back, 4 bases at V and 1 base at J, with 10 bases in the middle. DNA for the CDR3: TGTGCCAGCAGCCTCCCGGGGGTGAACACCGGGGAGCTGTTTTTT. Translation gives CASSLPGVNTGELFF.

For the CDR3, the DNA is TGCGCCAGCAGCTTACTCCCGGGACAGGGGATTACCAATGAGCAGTTCTTC. Translated, it gives CASSLLPGQGITNEQFF. The rearrangement joins TRBV5-1 to TRBJ2-1; 10 bases match TRBD1. CDR3 size: 17 residues. Germline V gene lookup returns CDR1 SGHRS and CDR2 YFSETQ. The ends lost 2 bases at V and 6 bases at J; junction bases unmatched: 11.

This chain connects TRBV6-2 or TRBV6-3 to TRBJ1-5; D is unresolved. Germline V gene lookup returns CDR1 MNHEY and CDR2 SVGEGT. The CDR3 totals 12 residues. Deletions cut 3 bases from V and 4 bases from J, with 4 bases between. As DNA, the CDR3 is TGTGCCAGCAGTTATGGGAATCAGCCCCAGCATTTT. The encoded protein is CASSYGNQPQHF.

The rearrangement uses TRBV10-3 and TRBJ2-7; D gene uncertain. Trimming left V 0 bases short and J 2 bases short, with 8 bases between. The CDR3 consists of 14 residues. In germline, CDR1 is ENHRY, CDR2 SYGVKD. The CDR3 nucleotides read TGTGCCATCAGTGAGTCCATAGAAACCTACGAGCAGTACGTC. This gives the protein CAISESIETYEQYV.

This chain links TRBV6-5 with TRBJ1-5, with D possibly TRBD1 on 5 matching bases. CDR1 and CDR2 from the germline V gene are MNHEY and SVGAGI. This CDR3 is built from 15 residues. The V end lost 2 bases, the J end lost 9 bases, and 17 bases lay between the germline ends. CDR3 DNA sequence: TGTGCCAGCAGTTACGCAGGGTCACACCTTGGGCCCCAGCATTTT. Translation gives CASSYAGSHLGPQHF.

The chain uses TRBV19 and TRBJ2-2; the match to TRBD2 covers 11 bases. There are 17 residues in the CDR3. Germline V gene data show CDR1 as LNHDA and CDR2 as SQIVND (reference sequence). J lost 8 bases, V lost 5 bases, and 13 bases had no gene match. CDR3 protein: CASSLVLAGASSGELFF. CDR3 bases: TGTGCCAGTAGTCTCGTACTAGCGGGGGCCTCGAGTGGGGAGCTGTTTTTT.

In its sample, this clone was seen a few times. The chain employs TRBV29-1 and TRBJ1-2, with 9 positions matching TRBD1. Germline CDR1 is SQVTM and CDR2 is ANQGSEA. The CDR3 has 14 amino acids. The junction had 8 bases not matched to a gene; V was cut back by 1 base and J by 8 bases. The CDR3 spells CSVEAEDRGRGYTF. The CDR3 DNA reads as TGCAGCGTTGAAGCCGAGGACAGGGGAAGAGGCTACACCTTC.

The CDR3 is CASSSGFSDFGNSPLHF. The CDR3 nucleotides read TGCGCCAGCAGCTCAGGGTTTTCGGATTTTGGTAATTCACCCCTCCACTTT. The V and J genes are TRBV5-1 and TRBJ1-6, with a weak D call TRBD1 (5 bases). Trimming removed 3 bases at V and 6 bases at J, with 19 bases between. In germline, CDR1 is SGHRS, CDR2 YFSETQ. The CDR3 is made up of 17 amino acids. Filled out from reference TRBV5-1 and TRBJ1-6, the complete variable domain reads KAGVTQTPRYLIKTRGQQVTLSCSPISGHRSVSWYQQTPGQGLQFLFEYFSETQRNKGNFPGRFSGRQFSNSRSEMNVSTLELGDSALYLCASSSGFSDFGNSPLHFGNGTRLTVT.

The chain combines TRBV28 with TRBJ1-2; D unresolved. The germline gives CDR1 MDHEN, CDR2 SYDVKM. The V end was cut by 6 bases, the J end by 0 bases, with 14 bases between. The CDR3 covers 15 residues. In DNA form, the CDR3 reads TGTGCCAGCAGGCGGAGTCGGATGACTAACTATGGCTACACCTTC. Residues: CASRRSRMTNYGYTF.

The chain recombines TRBV10-2 with TRBJ2-7; D is ambiguous. The germline gives CDR1 WSHSY, CDR2 SAAADI. This CDR3 is 13 amino acids long. V was clipped by 2 bases and J by 1 base, with 6 bases between them. The CDR3 DNA reads TGCGCCAGCAGTGAGCTTCATTCCTACGAGCAGTACGTC. This sequence encodes CASSELHSYEQYV.

This chain links TRBV6-2 or TRBV6-3 with TRBJ1-2; D remains ambiguous. Deletions cut 2 bases from V and 3 bases from J, with 19 bases between. The V gene's germline CDR1 is MNHEY and CDR2 SVGEGT. The CDR3 is 17 residues long. The CDR3, as DNA: TGTGCCAGCAGTTACGAGGCACAATCTACATGGGACTATGGCTACACCTTC. Translating it yields CASSYEAQSTWDYGYTF.

The chain couples TRBV7-2 to TRBJ2-3; D may be TRBD1 or TRBD2 (5 bases each). The CDR3 consists of 14 residues. With 2 bases removed from V and 4 bases from J, the gap between germline ends came to 10 bases. CDR1 is SGHTA and CDR2 is FQGNSA in the germline V gene. CDR3 DNA sequence: TGTGCCAGCAGCTTAATCGGGGCATCAGATACGCAGTATTTT. This translates into CASSLIGASDTQYF.

This clone has a handful of counts. V is TRBV7-2 and J is TRBJ1-5; possibly TRBD1 for D (6 bases). CDR3 length equals 14 residues. Germline assignment: CDR1 SGHTA and CDR2 FQGNSA. The ends were cut back, 5 bases at V and 8 bases at J, with 16 bases in the middle. The CDR3 loop is CASSADRIVEPQHF. For the CDR3, the DNA is TGTGCCAGCAGCGCAGACAGGATTGTCGAGCCCCAGCATTTT.

This clone turned up a few times. This chain joins TRBV9 and TRBJ2-1; 7 bases map to TRBD1. The CDR3 sequence is 15 residues long. Germline CDR1 is SGDLS and CDR2 is YYNGEE. V was clipped by 6 bases and J by 2 bases; unmatched bases: 8. The CDR3 DNA reads TGTGCCAGCACCGGGGAAGGGACAGCCTACAATGAGCAGTTCTTC. Its translation is CASTGEGTAYNEQFF.

DNA for the CDR3: TGCGCCAGCAGCTTGCTGGGGCAGGGACCGAGAGCCAATGAAGCTTTCTTT. Translation: CASSLLGQGPRANEAFF. V usage is TRBV5-1 and J usage is TRBJ1-1; tentatively, D is TRBD1 (5 bases). V was cut by 1 base and J by 7 bases, with 23 bases left in between. CDR1 is SGHRS and CDR2 is YFSETQ in the germline V gene. The length of the CDR3 is 17 residues.